This paragraph reports one T cell receptor (beta chain). Amplification started from genomic DNA. Amplification of the beta chain CDR3 used 30 forward and 13 reverse multiplex primers. MiXCR was run by TCRdb on the multiplex PCR reads, yielding one entry per CDR3 protein. The sample contains around 300,000 distinct CDR3 sequences, roughly 50% of which appear only once. This specimen belongs to a study of type 1 and type 2 diabetes patients. The TCR sequence derives from a man younger than 30 with type 2 diabetes. The sequenced material came from peripheral blood mononuclear cells (PBMCs).

The CDR3 here is CAWSVPGTGTGELFF. DNA of the CDR3: TGTGCCTGGAGTGTACCCGGGACAGGGACCGGGGAGCTGTTTTTT. The rearrangement uses TRBV30 and TRBJ2-2; 9 nucleotides agree with TRBD1. The germline gives CDR1 GTSNPN, CDR2 SVGIG (reference sequence). J was trimmed by 5 bases and V by 0 bases; bases with no gene match: 4. The CDR3 totals 15 residues.